These T cell receptor beta chains were read from a single sample in a study of T cell clonotyping in hematopoietic cell transplantation. Assay: immunoSEQ multiplex PCR; the TCRdb copy retains only in-frame clones and omits some. Of roughly 40,000 clones listed, 85% to 95% are singletons. Sequenced sample: peripheral blood mononuclear cells. These TCRs come from a woman between 45 and 65 years old in good health. Some clones in this sample may be carry-over from other donors' samples. The CDR3 runs from the conserved cysteine through the conserved F or W. D genes are given only for firm matches. Expanded clones get a size class; other rows say once, few or many, or leave the size out.

V gene	J gene	clone size	D gene	CDR3 protein	CDR3 DNA
TRBV7-6	TRBJ2-3	-	-	CASSLLPDTQYF	TGTGCCAGCAGCTTGTTACCCGATACGCAGTATTTT
TRBV9	TRBJ2-3	-	-	CASSVASGRDTQYF	TGTGCCAGCAGCGTAGCGTCAGGGAGAGATACGCAGTATTTT
TRBV19	TRBJ1-1	-	TRBD1	CASSSRTGWGTEAFF	TGTGCCAGTAGTTCGAGGACAGGGTGGGGCACTGAAGCTTTCTTT
TRBV6-6	TRBJ2-1	-	-	CASRPQGYNEQFF	TGTGCCAGCAGGCCACAGGGTTACAATGAGCAGTTCTTC
TRBV5-6	TRBJ2-3	-	TRBD2	CASSLLLAGYTDTQYF	TGTGCCAGCAGCTTGCTACTAGCGGGTTACACAGATACGCAGTATTTT
TRBV30	TRBJ1-1	-	-	CAWSVLTEAFF	TGTGCCTGGAGTGTACTCACTGAAGCTTTCTTT
TRBV7-2	TRBJ2-3	-	TRBD2	CASSFGGAATDTQYF	TGTGCCAGCAGCTTCGGGGGGGCGGCCACAGATACGCAGTATTTT
TRBV7-7	TRBJ2-1	-	TRBD2	CASSLREGNEQFF	TGTGCCAGCAGCTTAAGGGAGGGGAATGAGCAGTTCTTC
TRBV5-1	TRBJ1-1	-	-	CASSSQGKREAFF	TGCGCCAGCAGCTCTCAGGGTAAGCGGGAGGCTTTCTTT
TRBV9	TRBJ2-2	-	-	CASSVEMIVAPGELFF	TGTGCCAGCAGCGTAGAAATGATTGTAGCCCCCGGGGAGCTGTTTTTT
TRBV7-8	TRBJ1-2	-	-	CASSLWDQEGYTF	TGTGCCAGCAGCTTATGGGACCAGGAAGGCTACACCTTC
TRBV7-2	TRBJ1-1	-	TRBD1	CASSLDAGGNTEAFF	TGTGCCAGCAGCTTAGATGCAGGGGGGAACACTGAAGCTTTCTTT
TRBV11-3	TRBJ1-1	-	-	CASSLPGNTEAFF	TGTGCCAGCAGCTTACCAGGGAACACTGAAGCTTTCTTT
TRBV27	TRBJ2-7	-	-	CASSSRDSYEQYF	TGTGCCAGCAGTTCGCGGGATTCCTACGAGCAGTACTTC
TRBV7-2	TRBJ1-2	-	-	CASSLAGPELPNYGYTF	TGTGCCAGCAGCTTAGCCGGGCCTGAACTTCCTAACTATGGCTACACCTTC
TRBV28	TRBJ1-1	-	TRBD1	CASSGRTGDTEAFF	TGTGCCAGCAGTGGGCGGACAGGGGACACTGAAGCTTTCTTT
TRBV7-8	TRBJ1-5	-	TRBD1	CASSWGQGVGQPQHF	TGTGCCAGCAGCTGGGGACAGGGAGTTGGTCAGCCCCAGCATTTT
TRBV7-2	TRBJ2-5	-	-	CASSFSGTTQETQYF	TGTGCCAGCAGCTTTTCCGGGACCACCCAAGAGACCCAGTACTTC
TRBV19	TRBJ1-1	-	-	CASSIGHEPKNTEAFF	TGTGCCAGTAGTATAGGTCACGAACCGAAGAACACTGAAGCTTTCTTT
TRBV28	TRBJ1-3	-	TRBD1	CASSTPGTGTSGNTIYF	TGTGCCAGCAGTACACCCGGGACAGGGACCTCTGGAAACACCATATATTTT
TRBV7-8	TRBJ1-6	few	-	CASSLISLNSPLHF	TGTGCCAGCAGCTTAATAAGCCTAAATTCACCCCTCCACTTT
TRBV5-1	TRBJ2-3	-	-	CASSSRVADTQYF	TGCGCCAGCAGCTCGAGGGTAGCGGATACGCAGTATTTT
TRBV28	TRBJ2-2	once	-	CATPHPNTGELFF	TGTGCCACCCCACACCCAAACACCGGGGAGCTGTTTTTT
TRBV7-2	TRBJ2-2	-	-	CASSLRQNTGELFF	TGTGCCAGCAGCTTAAGACAGAACACCGGGGAGCTGTTTTTT
TRBV2	TRBJ2-1	once	TRBD2	CASSTGTRTYNEQFF	TGTGCCAGCAGTACCGGGACTAGAACCTACAATGAGCAGTTCTTC
TRBV2	TRBJ1-1	-	-	CASRVQGPNTEAFF	TGTGCCAGCAGAGTTCAGGGCCCGAACACTGAAGCTTTCTTT
TRBV6-6	TRBJ2-3	-	TRBD1	CASSRTGGINTDTQYF	TGTGCCAGCAGCCGGACAGGGGGGATTAACACAGATACGCAGTATTTT
TRBV7-2	TRBJ1-2	-	TRBD1	CASTPDRENYGYTF	TGTGCCAGCACTCCGGACAGGGAAAACTATGGCTACACCTTC
TRBV5-6	TRBJ2-7	once	TRBD2	CASSPFGLAGSALSYEQYF	TGTGCCAGCAGCCCGTTCGGACTAGCGGGATCTGCCCTTTCCTACGAGCAGTACTTC
TRBV30	TRBJ1-2	-	-	CAWRDPAERVSGYTF	TGTGCCTGGAGGGATCCCGCGGAGAGAGTTTCAGGCTACACCTTC
TRBV30	TRBJ1-1	-	-	CAWSIMSTEAFF	TGTGCCTGGAGCATCATGAGCACTGAAGCTTTCTTT
TRBV5-4	TRBJ2-7	-	TRBD2	CASSYGTSGSYEQYF	TGTGCCAGCAGCTACGGGACTAGCGGATCCTACGAGCAGTACTTC
TRBV6-5	TRBJ1-2	-	-	CASSYSMAGSGGYTF	TGTGCCAGCAGTTACTCGATGGCGGGATCAGGAGGCTACACCTTC
TRBV19	TRBJ2-7	-	-	CASSITPDTPYEQYF	TGTGCCAGTAGTATAACCCCCGATACCCCCTACGAGCAGTACTTC
TRBV7-9	TRBJ2-2	-	-	CASTLGMANTGELFF	TGTGCCAGCACCCTGGGTATGGCGAACACCGGGGAGCTGTTTTTT
TRBV4-3	TRBJ1-2	-	-	CASSQDRRWGYTF	TGCGCCAGCAGCCAAGATAGACGCTGGGGCTACACCTTC
TRBV7-9	TRBJ2-7	-	-	CASSPGQNSYEQYF	TGTGCCAGCAGCCCCGGACAGAACTCCTACGAGCAGTACTTC
TRBV4-1	TRBJ2-6	-	TRBD2	CASSQRASGGNSGANVLTF	TGCGCCAGCAGCCAAAGGGCGAGCGGGGGGAACTCTGGGGCCAACGTCCTGACTTTC
TRBV6-5	TRBJ1-2	-	-	CASNGRGGYTF	TGTGCCAGCAATGGTCGAGGGGGCTACACCTTC
TRBV6-1	TRBJ1-2	-	-	CASKTSLPTNYGYTF	TGTGCCAGCAAGACCAGTCTCCCAACTAACTATGGCTACACCTTC
TRBV28	TRBJ1-5	-	-	CASSQAGGGIGQPQHF	TGTGCCAGCAGTCAAGCGGGAGGGGGAATCGGTCAGCCCCAGCATTTT
TRBV5-6	TRBJ1-3	-	-	CASSLGPGYSGNTIYF	TGTGCCAGCAGCTTGGGGCCGGGATACTCTGGAAACACCATATATTTT
TRBV11-2	TRBJ1-2	-	TRBD1	CASSFGDRNYGYTF	TGTGCCAGCAGCTTTGGGGACAGAAACTATGGCTACACCTTC
TRBV2	TRBJ2-3	-	-	CASSGSSTDTQYF	TGTGCCAGCAGTGGCTCTAGCACAGATACGCAGTATTTT
TRBV15	TRBJ2-1	-	TRBD2	CATSRELAGGMNEQFF	TGTGCCACCAGCAGAGAACTAGCGGGGGGCATGAATGAGCAGTTCTTC
TRBV4-2	TRBJ1-1	once	-	CASSQGGWENREAFF	TGTGCCAGCAGCCAAGGTGGCTGGGAAAATCGGGAAGCTTTCTTT